This TCR beta chain was sequenced in a study of CD8 T cells in ankylosing spondylitis. Study-wide results and caveats: Blood of patients with ankylosing spondylitis appeared to be characterized by a TCR beta motif of several highly homologous variants. Reports say disease-linked clones showed up significantly more in matched ankylosing spondylitis synovial fluid.

The germline CDR1 and CDR2 sequences are MNHNS and SASEGT. V lost 5 bases and J lost 1; bases outside the gene matches: 15. The CDR3 has 18 amino acids. TCRdb analysed the 5' RACE reads with MiXCR anew, one entry per CDR3 protein. This table holds around 100,000 distinct CDR3 sequences, about 9% found once. A note on this clonotype: Its antigen is currently unknown.

V gene TRBV6-1 combines with J gene TRBJ2-7, with 9 bases lining up with TRBD1. Sequenced sample: blood, either unsorted or a sorted T cell fraction (not recorded which). This TCR was sampled from a male donor with ankylosing spondylitis. The CDR3 coding sequence is TGTGCCAGCAGTCAAAAAGGTGGGACAGGGCGATTATCCTACGAGCAGTACTTC. Protein product: CASSQKGGTGRLSYEQYF.